The source of this T cell receptor beta chain is a study of regulatory T cells in long-lasting Graves disease. According to the study, TCR beta libraries were built with iRepertoire HTBI primers and CDR3-region Arm-PCR. TCRdb redid the calling of the multiplex PCR reads with MiXCR, one entry per CDR3 protein. This repertoire shows approximately 300,000 distinct CDR3 sequences, over 15% found once; its top ten account for roughly 35%. This clonotype has a handful of counts. Its cognate antigen is unknown. Documented time point: newly diagnosed GD, antithyroid drugs for less than 3 months. Isolated PBMC RNA provided the starting material for the TCR library. Study-level points and caveats: Newly diagnosed patients shared about a thousand public clonotypes; persistent patients shared under 3,000.

J was trimmed by 5 bases and V by 6 bases; bases with no gene match: 10. CDR3 size: 15 residues. The TCR sequence derives from a female donor with Graves disease. The genes are TRBV12-3 or TRBV12-4 and TRBJ2-5; 9 bases line up with TRBD2. Sample: peripheral blood mononuclear cells (PBMCs), taken at new diagnosis, from a patient treated with antithyroid drugs. The chain's CDR3 is CASRPGGGRGETQYF. CDR3 bases: TGTGCCAGCAGACCTGGGGGCGGGAGGGGGGAGACCCAGTACTTC.